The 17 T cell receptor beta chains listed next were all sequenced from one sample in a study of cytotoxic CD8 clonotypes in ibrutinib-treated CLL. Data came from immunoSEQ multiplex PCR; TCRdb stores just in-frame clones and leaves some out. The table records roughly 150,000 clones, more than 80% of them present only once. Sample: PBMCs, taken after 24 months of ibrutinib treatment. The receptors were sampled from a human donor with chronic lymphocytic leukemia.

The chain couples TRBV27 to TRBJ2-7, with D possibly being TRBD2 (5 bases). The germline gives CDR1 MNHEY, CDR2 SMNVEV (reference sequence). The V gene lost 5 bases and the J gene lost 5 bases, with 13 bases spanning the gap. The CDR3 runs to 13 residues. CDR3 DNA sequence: TGTGCCAGCAGTAGCCGGGGTCGGAACGAGCAGTACTTC. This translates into CASSSRGRNEQYF.

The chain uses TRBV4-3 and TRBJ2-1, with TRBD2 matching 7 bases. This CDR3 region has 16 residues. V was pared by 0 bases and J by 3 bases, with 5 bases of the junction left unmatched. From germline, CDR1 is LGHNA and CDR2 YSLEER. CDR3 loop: CASSQDIAGGYNEQFF. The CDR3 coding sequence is TGCGCCAGCAGCCAAGATATAGCGGGTGGCTACAATGAGCAGTTCTTC.

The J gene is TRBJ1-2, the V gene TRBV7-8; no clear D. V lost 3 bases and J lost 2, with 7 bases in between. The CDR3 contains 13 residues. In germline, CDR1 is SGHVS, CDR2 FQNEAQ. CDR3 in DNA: TGTGCCAGCAGCTTGTACGGGAACTATGGCTACACCTTC. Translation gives CASSLYGNYGYTF.

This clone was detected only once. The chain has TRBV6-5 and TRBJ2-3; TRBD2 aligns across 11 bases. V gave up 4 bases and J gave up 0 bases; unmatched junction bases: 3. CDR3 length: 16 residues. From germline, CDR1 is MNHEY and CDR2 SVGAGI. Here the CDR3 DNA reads TGTGCCAGCAGTTTAGCGGGAGGGCCTAGCACAGATACGCAGTATTTT. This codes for CASSLAGGPSTDTQYF.

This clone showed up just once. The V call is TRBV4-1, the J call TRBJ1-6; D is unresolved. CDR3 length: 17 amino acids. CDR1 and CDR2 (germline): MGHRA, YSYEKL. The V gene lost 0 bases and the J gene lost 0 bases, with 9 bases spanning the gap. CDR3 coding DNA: TGCGCCAGCAGCCAAGAACGGAGCAACTCCTATAATTCACCCCTCCACTTT. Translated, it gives CASSQERSNSYNSPLHF.

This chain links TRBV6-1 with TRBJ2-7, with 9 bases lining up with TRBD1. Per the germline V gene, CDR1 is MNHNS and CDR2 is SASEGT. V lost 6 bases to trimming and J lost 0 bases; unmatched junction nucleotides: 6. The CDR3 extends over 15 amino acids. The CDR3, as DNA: TGTGCCAGCAGGAAACAGGGGGCAAGCTCCTACGAGCAGTACTTC. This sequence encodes CASRKQGASSYEQYF.

CDR3: CASSQGSGTRDSYEQYF. For the CDR3, the DNA is TGCGCCAGCAGCCAAGGTTCCGGGACTAGAGATTCCTACGAGCAGTACTTC. The chain joins TRBV4-1 to TRBJ2-7; 8 positions agree with TRBD2. The junction had 9 bases not matched to a gene; V was cut back by 1 base and J by 1 base. The CDR3 contains 17 residues. Germline lookup yields CDR1 MGHRA and CDR2 YSYEKL.

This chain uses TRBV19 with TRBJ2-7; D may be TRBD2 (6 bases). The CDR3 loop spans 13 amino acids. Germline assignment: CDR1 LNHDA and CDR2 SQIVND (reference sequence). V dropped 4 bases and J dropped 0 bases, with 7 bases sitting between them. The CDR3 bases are TGTGCCAGTAGTAGCGGGGTCTCCTACGAGCAGTACTTC. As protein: CASSSGVSYEQYF.

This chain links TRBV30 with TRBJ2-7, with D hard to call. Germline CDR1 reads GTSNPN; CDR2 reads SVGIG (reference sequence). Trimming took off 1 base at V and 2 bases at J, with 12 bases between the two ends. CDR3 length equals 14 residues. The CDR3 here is CAWSGQLTAYEQYF. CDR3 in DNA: TGTGCCTGGAGTGGGCAGCTAACCGCCTACGAGCAGTACTTC.

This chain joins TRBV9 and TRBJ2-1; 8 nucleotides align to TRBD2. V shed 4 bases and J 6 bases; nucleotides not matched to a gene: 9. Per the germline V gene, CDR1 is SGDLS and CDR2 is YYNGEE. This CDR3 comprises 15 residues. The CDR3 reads CASSPLIAGPNEQFF. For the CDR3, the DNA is TGTGCCAGCAGCCCCCTAATAGCGGGACCCAATGAGCAGTTCTTC.

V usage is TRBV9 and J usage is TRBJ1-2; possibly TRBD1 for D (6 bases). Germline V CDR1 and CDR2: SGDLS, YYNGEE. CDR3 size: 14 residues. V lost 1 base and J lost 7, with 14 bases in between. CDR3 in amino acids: CASSVSPGEAGYTF. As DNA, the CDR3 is TGTGCCAGCAGCGTATCCCCAGGGGAAGCTGGCTACACCTTC.

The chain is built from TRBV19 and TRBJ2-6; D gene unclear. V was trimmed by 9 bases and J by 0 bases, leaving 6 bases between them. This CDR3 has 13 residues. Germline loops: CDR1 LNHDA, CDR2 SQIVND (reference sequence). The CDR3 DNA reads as TGTGCCAGCCTTTTCTCTGGGGCCAACGTCCTGACTTTC. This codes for CASLFSGANVLTF.

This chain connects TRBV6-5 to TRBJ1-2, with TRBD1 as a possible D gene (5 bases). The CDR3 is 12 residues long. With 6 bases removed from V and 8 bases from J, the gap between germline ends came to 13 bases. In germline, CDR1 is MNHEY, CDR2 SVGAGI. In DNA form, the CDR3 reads TGTGCCAGCAGGCCCCAGGGATACGGCTACACCTTC. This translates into CASRPQGYGYTF.

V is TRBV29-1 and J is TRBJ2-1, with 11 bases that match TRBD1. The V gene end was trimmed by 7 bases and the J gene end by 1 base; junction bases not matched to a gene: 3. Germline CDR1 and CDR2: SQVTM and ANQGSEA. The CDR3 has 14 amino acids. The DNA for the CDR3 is TGCAGCGGAGGGACAGGGGGTTCCTACAATGAGCAGTTCTTC. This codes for CSGGTGGSYNEQFF.

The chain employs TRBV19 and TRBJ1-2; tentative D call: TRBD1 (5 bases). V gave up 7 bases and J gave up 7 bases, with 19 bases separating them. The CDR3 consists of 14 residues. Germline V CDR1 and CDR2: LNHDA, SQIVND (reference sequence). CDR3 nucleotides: TGTGCCAGTAACGAATCAGGAATGGGGACTGGCTACACCTTC. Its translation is CASNESGMGTGYTF. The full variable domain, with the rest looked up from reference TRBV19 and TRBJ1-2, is DGGITQSPKYLFRKEGQNVTLSCEQNLNHDAMYWYRQDPGQGLRLIYYSQIVNDFQKGDIAEGYSVSREKKESFPLTVTSAQKNPTAFYLCASNESGMGTGYTFGSGTRLTVV.

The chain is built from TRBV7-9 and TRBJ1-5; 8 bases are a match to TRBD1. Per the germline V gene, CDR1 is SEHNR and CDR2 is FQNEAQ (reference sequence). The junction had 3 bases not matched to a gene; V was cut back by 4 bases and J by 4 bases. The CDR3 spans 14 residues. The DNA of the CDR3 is TGTGCCAGCAGCTCTCAGGGGGCAAATCAGCCCCAGCATTTT. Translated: CASSSQGANQPQHF.

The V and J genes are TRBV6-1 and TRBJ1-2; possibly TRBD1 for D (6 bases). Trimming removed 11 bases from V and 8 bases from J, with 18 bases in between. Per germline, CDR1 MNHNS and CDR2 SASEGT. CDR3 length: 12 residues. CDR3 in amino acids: CAGQAGARGYTF. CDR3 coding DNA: TGTGCCGGCCAGGCGGGGGCGAGAGGCTACACCTTC.